The 23 T cell receptor beta chains below come from one sample, sequenced in a study of blood T cell repertoires in COVID-19. The method was immunoSEQ multiplex PCR; TCRdb's version includes in-frame clones alone and lacks a portion of them. The table has 130,000 to 150,000 clones, about 90% seen once. The sample consisted of PBMCs or T cells enriched from blood (not recorded which). Every receptor here comes from a man aged 55 to 70 who had recovered from COVID-19.

This clone was observed a handful of times. The V call is TRBV5-4, the J call TRBJ2-2, with D unresolved. Germline CDR1 reads SGHNT; CDR2 reads YYREEE (reference sequence). This CDR3 is built from 15 residues. V was cut by 4 bases and J by 1 base, with 11 bases left in between. The CDR3 DNA sequence: TGTGCCAGCAGCCGGTCCCGAGGGAACACCGGGGAGCTGTTTTTT. It codes for CASSRSRGNTGELFF. Based on the CDR3 plus reference TRBV5-4 and TRBJ2-2, the full variable domain is ETGVTQSPTHLIKTRGQQVTLRCSSQSGHNTVSWYQQALGQGPQFIFQYYREEENGRGNFPPRFSGLQFPNYSSELNVNALELDDSALYLCASSRSRGNTGELFFGEGSRLTVL.

This clone was found once. V gene TRBV7-6 combines with J gene TRBJ2-2, with D uncertain. Germline CDR1 reads SGHVS; CDR2 reads FNYEAQ. This CDR3 region has 14 residues. The V gene lost 4 bases and the J gene lost 11 bases, with 17 bases spanning the gap. The CDR3 is CASSSRPTHSELFF. CDR3 sequence (DNA): TGTGCCAGCAGCTCTCGTCCCACCCACAGTGAGCTGTTTTTT.

The rearrangement joins TRBV10-3 to TRBJ1-1; 7 bases fit TRBD1. The CDR3 sequence is 13 residues long. The V segment lost 4 bases and the J segment 4 bases; nucleotides outside the gene matches: 3. Germline V gene lookup returns CDR1 ENHRY and CDR2 SYGVKD. The CDR3 DNA sequence: TGTGCCATCAGTGCTCAGGGGGGCACTGAAGCTTTCTTT. Amino acids: CAISAQGGTEAFF.

The rearrangement uses TRBV9 and TRBJ1-2; D is perhaps TRBD1 (6 bases). The V end lost 0 bases, the J end lost 4 bases, and 16 bases lay between the germline ends. This CDR3 is 16 amino acids long. The germline gives CDR1 SGDLS, CDR2 YYNGEE. CDR3 in amino acids: CASSVGGDRRAYGYTF. Here the CDR3 DNA reads TGTGCCAGCAGCGTAGGGGGTGACAGGCGGGCCTATGGCTACACCTTC.

The rearrangement joins TRBV3-1 (or the pseudogene TRBV3-2) to TRBJ1-6; D gene uncertain. The CDR3 totals 13 residues. Deletions cut 0 bases from V and 8 bases from J, with 5 bases between. The germline CDR1 and CDR2 sequences are LGHDT and YNNKEL (reference sequence). In DNA form, the CDR3 reads TGTGCCAGCAGCCAAGATCTCCATTCACCCCTCCACTTT. It encodes CASSQDLHSPLHF.

The CDR3 bases are TGTGCCAGCAGGGACAGGGGGTTCAGCACAGATACGCAGTATTTT. This sequence encodes CASRDRGFSTDTQYF. The rearrangement links TRBV6-4 to TRBJ2-3, with TRBD1 matching over 10 bases. The germline CDR1 and CDR2 sequences are MRHNA and SNTAGT. The CDR3 loop spans 15 amino acids. V lost 6 bases, J lost 0 bases, and 3 bases stayed unmatched.

V usage is TRBV10-1 and J usage is TRBJ1-2; D not resolved. From germline, CDR1 is WNHNN and CDR2 SYGVQD (reference sequence). Deletions cut 6 bases from V and 4 bases from J, with 12 bases between. CDR3 size: 13 residues. The CDR3 nucleotides are TGCGCCAGCAGCCCCGCAGTCGCCTATGGCTACACCTTC. Its translation is CASSPAVAYGYTF.

The chain joins TRBV2 to TRBJ2-1; D not resolved. The V end lost 7 bases, the J end lost 5 bases, and 15 bases lay between the germline ends. Germline V gives CDR1 SNHLY, CDR2 FYNNEI. The CDR3 is made up of 14 amino acids. Here the CDR3 reads CASKVHEVHNEQFF. In DNA, the CDR3 is TGTGCCAGCAAAGTTCATGAGGTGCACAATGAGCAGTTCTTC.

V is TRBV27 and J is TRBJ2-7; D ambiguous. The CDR3 has 15 residues. V dropped 2 bases and J dropped 2 bases, with 13 bases sitting between them. Looked up from germline, CDR1 is MNHEY and CDR2 is SMNVEV (reference sequence). The CDR3 is CASSLQATATYEQYF. The CDR3 DNA follows: TGTGCCAGCAGTTTACAGGCCACGGCGACCTACGAGCAGTACTTC.

The gene calls are TRBV2 and TRBJ2-5, with a tentative D call TRBD2 (7 bases). CDR1 and CDR2 from the germline V gene are SNHLY and FYNNEI. This CDR3 has 14 residues. The V and J ends lost 3 bases and 7 bases respectively, with 15 bases between them. The CDR3 DNA follows: TGTGCCAGCAGTGACCTTGCGGGGGCTGGGACCCAGTACTTC. It translates to CASSDLAGAGTQYF.

V and J are TRBV5-1 and TRBJ2-7; the match to TRBD2 covers 7 bases. The CDR3 spans 15 residues. The germline CDR1 and CDR2 sequences are SGHRS and YFSETQ. V lost 7 bases to trimming and J lost 1 base; unmatched junction nucleotides: 11. CDR3 nucleotide sequence: TGCGCCAGCTCGGTCGTGAGGGGAGGGTCCTACGAGCAGTACTTC. It yields the protein CASSVVRGGSYEQYF.

The chain employs TRBV7-7 and TRBJ2-2; 9 bases are shared with TRBD1. J lost 4 bases, V lost 5 bases, and 5 bases had no gene match. CDR3 length: 15 residues. The germline V gene encodes CDR1 SSHAT and CDR2 FNYEAQ (reference sequence). DNA for the CDR3: TGTGCCAGCAGCCCTGGGACAGGGACCACCGGGGAGCTGTTTTTT. Its translation is CASSPGTGTTGELFF.

This chain connects TRBV5-6 to TRBJ1-2, with TRBD1 matching over 7 bases. Unmatched junction bases numbered 2, after V lost 1 base and J lost 2 bases. CDR3 size: 14 residues. Germline V gene lookup returns CDR1 SGHDT and CDR2 YYEEEE. CDR3 in amino acids: CASSLMGQNYGYTF. For the CDR3, the DNA is TGTGCCAGCAGCTTGATGGGACAGAACTATGGCTACACCTTC.

The V call is TRBV5-1, the J call TRBJ1-1; 8 bases are a match to TRBD1. The CDR3 is 13 amino acids. Losses at the gene ends were 9 bases for V and 0 bases for J; bases not matched to a gene: 4. The germline V gene encodes CDR1 SGHRS and CDR2 YFSETQ. Written as DNA, the CDR3 is TGCGCCACCTCGGACAGGGTGAACACTGAAGCTTTCTTT. This gives the protein CATSDRVNTEAFF.

This clone is termed medium-sized. The J gene is TRBJ2-1, the V gene TRBV29-1; TRBD2 aligns across 10 bases. V gave up 1 base and J gave up 9 bases; unmatched junction bases: 6. The CDR3 length is 14 residues. Germline lookup yields CDR1 SQVTM and CDR2 ANQGSEA. The CDR3 reads CSVEVLAGGSEQFF. In DNA, the CDR3 is TGCAGCGTTGAAGTTTTAGCGGGAGGTTCTGAGCAGTTCTTC.

Ten or more counts support this clone. The chain carries TRBV5-1 and TRBJ2-3, with 9 nucleotides matching TRBD1. CDR1 and CDR2 from the germline V gene are SGHRS and YFSETQ. The CDR3 is 17 residues long. The trim removed 2 bases at V and 0 bases at J, leaving 7 bases unmatched. This CDR3 reads CASSLLGTGPSTDTQYF. The CDR3 DNA reads TGCGCCAGCAGCTTATTAGGGACAGGGCCTAGCACAGATACGCAGTATTTT.

The rearrangement uses TRBV7-8 and TRBJ2-5; TRBD2 matches at 9 bases. CDR3 length equals 14 residues. Trimming removed 5 bases from V and 5 bases from J; junction bases left unmatched: 6. Germline loops: CDR1 SGHVS, CDR2 FQNEAQ. The CDR3 is CASSRGGGDETQYF. CDR3 nucleotide sequence: TGTGCCAGCAGCCGGGGCGGGGGGGACGAGACCCAGTACTTC.

The chain joins TRBV3-1 (or the pseudogene TRBV3-2) to TRBJ1-2, with 11 bases lining up with TRBD1. The V segment lost 3 bases and the J segment 10 bases; nucleotides outside the gene matches: 4. Germline CDR1 reads LGHDT; CDR2 reads YNNKEL (reference sequence). The CDR3 length is 13 residues. The CDR3 DNA reads TGTGCCAGCAGCCACCGGACAGGGGGCGTCTACACCTTC. Its translation is CASSHRTGGVYTF.

The chain carries TRBV20-1 and TRBJ2-7, with D possibly being TRBD2 (6 bases). Germline V gene lookup returns CDR1 DFQATT and CDR2 SNEGSKA (reference sequence). This CDR3 region has 13 residues. Trimming cost V 3 bases and J 2 bases, with 11 bases left between them. In nucleotides, the CDR3 is TGCAGTGCTAGTTGGGGAGGAACCTACGAGCAGTACTTC. Amino acid sequence: CSASWGGTYEQYF.

This chain connects TRBV28 to TRBJ2-7, with TRBD1 as a possible D gene (5 bases). The CDR3 totals 14 residues. V lost 7 bases and J lost 1, with 14 bases in between. CDR1 is MDHEN, CDR2 SYDVKM, per germline. CDR3 nucleotides: TGTGCCAGCATTAATGGACACTCTTCCTACGAGCAGTACTTC. This encodes CASINGHSSYEQYF.

J is TRBJ1-4 and V is TRBV5-5, with 7 bases matching TRBD1. CDR1 is SGHKS, CDR2 YYEKEE, per germline (reference sequence). This CDR3 has 16 amino acids. The V segment lost 7 bases and the J segment 2 bases; nucleotides outside the gene matches: 11. CDR3 sequence reads: CASCLRETGTNEKLFF. CDR3 bases: TGTGCCAGCTGTCTAAGAGAGACAGGGACTAATGAAAAACTGTTTTTT. Drawing the rest from reference TRBV5-5 and TRBJ1-4, the complete variable domain is DAGVTQSPTHLIKTRGQQVTLRCSPISGHKSVSWYQQVLGQGPQFIFQYYEKEERGRGNFPDRFSARQFPNYSSELNVNALLLGDSALYLCASCLRETGTNEKLFFGSGTQLSVL.

V and J are TRBV5-5 and TRBJ2-2, with D maybe TRBD2 (5 bases). The CDR3 loop spans 13 amino acids. Trimming stripped 3 bases from V and 4 bases from J, with 7 bases between. The V gene's germline CDR1 is SGHKS and CDR2 YYEKEE (reference sequence). The DNA for the CDR3 is TGTGCCAGCAGCTCGGGGTTCACCGGGGAGCTGTTTTTT. Translated, it gives CASSSGFTGELFF.

V and J are TRBV4-1 and TRBJ1-6, with a tentative D call TRBD1 (6 bases). The CDR3 sequence is 15 residues long. Between the trimmed V and J ends, which lost 1 base and 4 bases, there was a span of 8 bases. Germline assignment: CDR1 MGHRA and CDR2 YSYEKL. The CDR3 nucleotides read TGCGCCAGCAGCCAAGGCGGACAGTATAATTCACCCCTCCACTTT. It translates to CASSQGGQYNSPLHF.